This passage covers 19 T cell receptor beta chains from one sample sequenced in a study of Ad26.COV2.S vaccination and SARS-CoV-2 variants. Regarding treatment: roughly 20 received Ad26.COV2.S at low or high dose, single or two shots; several received placebo; per-sample allocation not given. Sampling occurred on day 63 after the first vaccine or placebo injection. The method was immunoSEQ multiplex PCR; TCRdb's version includes in-frame clones alone and lacks a portion of them. The profile shows some 290,000 clones, around 81% of them singletons. Sample: peripheral blood, taken in a trial of Ad26.COV2.S vaccine versus placebo. All receptors derive from a person aged 18-65 years who received the Ad26.COV2.S COVID-19 vaccine or a placebo.

This chain uses TRBV5-1 with TRBJ1-3; 9 bases line up with TRBD1. V trimming: 4 bases; J trimming: 0 bases; junction bases outside the gene matches: 2. The germline V gene encodes CDR1 SGHRS and CDR2 YFSETQ. The CDR3 covers 15 residues. This CDR3 is CASSGQGYSGNTIYF. As DNA, the CDR3 is TGCGCCAGCAGCGGACAGGGGTACTCTGGAAACACCATATATTTT.

The CDR3 region has the DNA TGTGCCAGCAGCCGCCAAGAGACCCAGTACTTC. It translates to CASSRQETQYF. This chain links TRBV7-8 with TRBJ2-5; D gene unclear. This CDR3 region has 11 residues. CDR1 is SGHVS and CDR2 is FQNEAQ in the germline V gene. The V end was cut by 5 bases, the J end by 1 base, with 2 bases between.

This chain connects TRBV7-9 to TRBJ2-2; 8 nucleotides line up with TRBD1. The CDR3 sequence is 14 residues long. Germline loops: CDR1 SEHNR, CDR2 FQNEAQ (reference sequence). Trimming took 5 bases from V and 7 from J; bases not matched to a gene: 6. As DNA, the CDR3 is TGTGCCAGCAGCCTCGGACAGGGACGCGGGGAGCTGTTTTTT. Amino acid sequence: CASSLGQGRGELFF.

In DNA form, the CDR3 reads TGCGCCAGCAGCCTCGGGTGGGGACAGGGAAGGACTCTCGAAAACATTCAGTACTTC. Its translation: CASSLGWGQGRTLENIQYF. The chain recombines TRBV5-1 with TRBJ2-4; 9 bases are shared with TRBD1. The V gene end was trimmed by 4 bases and the J gene end by 5 bases; junction bases not matched to a gene: 19. The CDR3 sequence is 19 residues long. Germline lookup yields CDR1 SGHRS and CDR2 YFSETQ.

Notes on this clone: Other DNA variants within this sample encode the same CDR3. The V gene is TRBV7-9, the J gene TRBJ1-5; D perhaps matches TRBD1 (6 bases). Trimming removed 5 bases at V and 7 bases at J, with 12 bases between. The CDR3 sequence is 13 residues long. Germline V CDR1 and CDR2: SEHNR, FQNEAQ (reference sequence). CDR3 in amino acids: CASSLGAGQPQHF. DNA of the CDR3: TGTGCCAGCAGCCTGGGGGCGGGACAGCCCCAGCATTTT.

In this sample, this clone turned up once. The V and J genes are TRBV19 and TRBJ1-4; D remains ambiguous. CDR1 is LNHDA, CDR2 SQIVND, per germline (reference sequence). The CDR3 sequence is 16 residues long. V was cut by 2 bases and J by 4 bases, with 14 bases left in between. CDR3 bases: TGTGCCAGTAGTATATTCGCCGGCCCTCGTAATGAAAAACTGTTTTTT. It encodes CASSIFAGPRNEKLFF.

This chain uses TRBV5-1 with TRBJ1-1, with 7 bases lining up with TRBD1. Germline V CDR1 and CDR2: SGHRS, YFSETQ. J was trimmed by 3 bases and V by 0 bases; bases with no gene match: 5. This CDR3 is 15 amino acids long. The DNA for the CDR3 is TGCGCCAGCAGCTTGGCCCCCCAGGGGGACACTGAAGCTTTCTTT. Translation gives CASSLAPQGDTEAFF.

The V call is TRBV2, the J call TRBJ2-1, with 11 positions matching TRBD2. The V gene end was trimmed by 2 bases and the J gene end by 5 bases; junction bases not matched to a gene: 2. The CDR3 extends over 15 amino acids. The germline CDR1 and CDR2 sequences are SNHLY and FYNNEI. CDR3 sequence (DNA): TGTGCCAGCAGTGAACTAGCGGGGGGTCACAATGAGCAGTTCTTC. This translates into CASSELAGGHNEQFF.

The chain links TRBV5-1 to TRBJ2-5; D unclear. Germline V lookup: CDR1 SGHRS, CDR2 YFSETQ. V lost 0 bases, J lost 1 base, and 13 bases lay in between. The CDR3 contains 16 residues. The DNA of the CDR3 is TGCGCCAGCAGCTTGGCCGGGTTCCTTATCCAAGAGACCCAGTACTTC. Translated: CASSLAGFLIQETQYF.

The chain is built from TRBV9 and TRBJ2-3; D is unresolved. The V gene lost 0 bases and the J gene lost 3 bases, with 5 bases spanning the gap. The CDR3 is 13 residues long. Germline loops: CDR1 SGDLS, CDR2 YYNGEE. This CDR3 reads CASSVEGTDTQYF. In DNA, the CDR3 is TGTGCCAGCAGCGTAGAAGGGACAGATACGCAGTATTTT. Variable domain in full (rest from reference TRBV9 and TRBJ2-3): DSGVTQTPKHLITATGQRVTLRCSPRSGDLSVYWYQQSLDQGLQFLIQYYNGEERAKGNILERFSAQQFPDLHSELNLSSLELGDSALYFCASSVEGTDTQYFGPGTRLTVL.

The rearrangement uses TRBV6-1 and TRBJ1-2; D is uncertain. This CDR3 has 14 residues. CDR1 and CDR2 from the germline V gene are MNHNS and SASEGT. The ends were cut back, 2 bases at V and 2 bases at J, with 9 bases in the middle. CDR3 nucleotides: TGTGCCAGCAGTGAATATTGGTACAACTATGGCTACACCTTC. As protein: CASSEYWYNYGYTF.

The V and J genes are TRBV19 and TRBJ1-5; 7 bases map to TRBD1. This CDR3 spans 14 amino acids. Trimming at V came to 5 bases and at J to 5 bases, leaving 6 bases not matched to a gene. Germline CDR1 and CDR2: LNHDA and SQIVND (reference sequence). The CDR3 spells CASSGDSPHQPQHF. The CDR3 nucleotides are TGTGCCAGTAGTGGGGACAGTCCTCATCAGCCCCAGCATTTT.

This chain links TRBV2 with TRBJ1-4; no definite D call. The CDR3 runs to 17 residues. Trimming cost V 1 base and J 5 bases, with 17 bases left between them. Germline CDR1 and CDR2: SNHLY and FYNNEI. The CDR3: CASSEGLTIRRNEKLFF. The CDR3 DNA reads TGTGCCAGCAGTGAAGGACTTACAATCAGGAGAAATGAAAAACTGTTTTTT.

The sample holds a few counts of this clone. The chain couples TRBV7-3 to TRBJ2-6, with unresolved D. CDR3 length: 17 residues. The germline V gene has CDR1 SGHTA and CDR2 FQGTGA. V lost 5 bases and J lost 2, with 16 bases in between. CDR3 region: CASSHPTLGPGANVLTF. CDR3 sequence (DNA): TGTGCCAGCAGCCACCCTACTCTGGGCCCTGGGGCCAACGTCCTGACTTTC.

This clone was detected only once. The chain carries TRBV5-4 and TRBJ2-7; TRBD2 matches 9 bases. Trimming cost V 3 bases and J 2 bases; bases outside gene matches: 6. Germline CDR1 SGHNT, CDR2 YYREEE (reference sequence). The CDR3 totals 15 residues. CDR3 protein: CASSSQRGATYEQYF. The CDR3 region has the DNA TGTGCCAGCAGCTCGCAGCGGGGGGCCACCTACGAGCAGTACTTC.

This clone was observed a handful of times. V is TRBV10-3 and J is TRBJ2-6; 8 bases line up with TRBD1. V shed 4 bases and J 9 bases; nucleotides not matched to a gene: 11. This CDR3 contains 16 residues. Germline CDR1 ENHRY, CDR2 SYGVKD. The CDR3 sequence: CAISAGQGGAVNVLTF. The CDR3 DNA reads as TGTGCCATCAGTGCCGGACAGGGTGGAGCGGTCAACGTCCTGACTTTC.

The CDR3 sequence: CASSLAAGNSGNTIYF. The DNA of the CDR3 is TGCGCCAGCAGCTTGGCAGCAGGAAACTCTGGAAACACCATATATTTT. V gene TRBV5-1 combines with J gene TRBJ1-3; D not resolved. This CDR3 is built from 16 residues. CDR1 is SGHRS, CDR2 YFSETQ, per germline. The V gene lost 0 bases and the J gene lost 0 bases, with 10 bases spanning the gap.

V and J are TRBV5-4 and TRBJ2-3; no clear D. The CDR3 is 15 residues long. V lost 0 bases to trimming and J lost 2 bases, with 10 bases between them. From germline, CDR1 is SGHNT and CDR2 YYREEE (reference sequence). The CDR3 here is CASSLDSSITDTQYF. As DNA, the CDR3 is TGTGCCAGCAGCTTGGACAGCTCTATCACAGATACGCAGTATTTT. Together with reference TRBV5-4 and TRBJ2-3, the CDR3 gives the full variable domain: ETGVTQSPTHLIKTRGQQVTLRCSSQSGHNTVSWYQQALGQGPQFIFQYYREEENGRGNFPPRFSGLQFPNYSSELNVNALELDDSALYLCASSLDSSITDTQYFGPGTRLTVL.

J is TRBJ1-3 and V is TRBV4-1; 8 bases match TRBD1. The trim removed 1 base at V and 5 bases at J, leaving 10 bases unmatched. This CDR3 has 17 residues. The germline gives CDR1 MGHRA, CDR2 YSYEKL. The CDR3 DNA is TGCGCCAGCAGCCAAGGGGCCCTTGGACAGGGACGAAACACCATATATTTT. Translating it yields CASSQGALGQGRNTIYF.